This entry is about one T cell receptor (beta chain). Its target is not known. Trimming cost V 5 bases and J 4 bases; bases outside gene matches: 3. CDR1 and CDR2 from the germline V gene are SQVTM and ANQGSEA. The CDR3 sequence is 13 residues long. The entry originates in a study of radiation and T cells in renal cell carcinoma. The wider study: Nephrectomy followed 15 Gy stereotactic body radiation by 4 weeks.

Sample time point: blood 2 weeks post-SBRT. Treatment denoted: 15 Gy SBRT to primary tumor, nephrectomy 4 weeks later. Findings and caveats of the study: In blood, top tumor clones expanded by 2 weeks, shrinking by 4.

Produced via immunoSEQ multiplex PCR; TCRdb's table is partial and in-frame only. The sample lists about 150,000 clones, roughly 86% occurring once. The chain combines TRBV29-1 with TRBJ1-5, with 9 bases matching TRBD1. The material sequenced was blood, taken from a patient whose treatment included radiotherapy and nephrectomy. The source of this sequence is a woman between 45 and 65 years old with renal cell carcinoma. The CDR3: CSVKDRGNQPQHF. CDR3 in DNA: TGCAGCGTTAAGGACAGGGGAAATCAGCCCCAGCATTTT.